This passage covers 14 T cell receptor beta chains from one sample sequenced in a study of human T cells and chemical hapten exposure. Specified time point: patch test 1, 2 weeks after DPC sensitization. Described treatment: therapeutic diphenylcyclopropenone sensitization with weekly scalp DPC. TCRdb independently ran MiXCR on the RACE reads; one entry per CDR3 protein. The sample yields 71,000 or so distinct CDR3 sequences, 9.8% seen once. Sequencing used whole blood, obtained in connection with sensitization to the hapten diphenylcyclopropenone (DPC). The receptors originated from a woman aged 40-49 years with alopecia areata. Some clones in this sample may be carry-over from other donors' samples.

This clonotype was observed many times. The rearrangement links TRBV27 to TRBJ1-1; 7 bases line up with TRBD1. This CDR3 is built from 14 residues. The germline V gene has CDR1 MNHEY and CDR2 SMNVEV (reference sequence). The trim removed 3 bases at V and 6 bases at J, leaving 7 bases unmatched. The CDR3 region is CASSFPGQVPEAFF. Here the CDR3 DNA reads TGTGCCAGCAGTTTCCCCGGACAGGTACCTGAAGCTTTCTTT.

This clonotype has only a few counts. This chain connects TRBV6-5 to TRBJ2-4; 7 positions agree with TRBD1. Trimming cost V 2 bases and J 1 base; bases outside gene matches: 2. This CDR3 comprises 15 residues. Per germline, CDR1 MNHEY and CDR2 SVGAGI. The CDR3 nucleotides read TGTGCCAGCAGTTACACAGGGGACGCCAAAAACATTCAGTACTTC. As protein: CASSYTGDAKNIQYF.

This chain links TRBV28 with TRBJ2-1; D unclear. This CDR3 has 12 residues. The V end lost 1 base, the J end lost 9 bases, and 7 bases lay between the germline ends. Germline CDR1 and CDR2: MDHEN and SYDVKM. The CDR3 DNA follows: TGTGCCAGCAGTTTATCCACGACTGAGCAGTTCTTC. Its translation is CASSLSTTEQFF.

The CDR3 is CASSQSEPSDTQYF. The DNA for the CDR3 is TGTGCCAGCAGCCAATCCGAACCGTCGGATACGCAGTATTTT. This chain links TRBV3-1 with TRBJ2-3; D is ambiguous. V lost 2 bases to trimming and J lost 6 bases, with 12 bases between them. The CDR3 spans 14 residues. Germline V gives CDR1 LGHDT, CDR2 YNNKEL (reference sequence).

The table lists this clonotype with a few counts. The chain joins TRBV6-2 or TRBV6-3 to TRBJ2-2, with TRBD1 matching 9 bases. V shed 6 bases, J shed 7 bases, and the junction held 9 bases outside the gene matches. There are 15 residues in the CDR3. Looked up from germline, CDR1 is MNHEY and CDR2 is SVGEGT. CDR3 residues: CASSRTGTGNGELFF. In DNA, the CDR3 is TGTGCCAGCAGCCGGACCGGGACAGGGAACGGGGAGCTGTTTTTT.

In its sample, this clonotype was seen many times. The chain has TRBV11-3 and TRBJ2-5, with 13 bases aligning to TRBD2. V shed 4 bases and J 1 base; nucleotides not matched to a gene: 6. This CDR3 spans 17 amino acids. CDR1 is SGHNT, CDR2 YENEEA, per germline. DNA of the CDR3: TGTGCCAGCAGCTCCCGGACTAGCGGGGGACTCCAAGAGACCCAGTACTTC. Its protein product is CASSSRTSGGLQETQYF.

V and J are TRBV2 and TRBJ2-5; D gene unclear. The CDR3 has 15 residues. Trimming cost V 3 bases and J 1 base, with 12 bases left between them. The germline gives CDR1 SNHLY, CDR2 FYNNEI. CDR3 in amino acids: CASSDPRAAQETQYF. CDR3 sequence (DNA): TGTGCCAGCAGTGATCCCCGTGCAGCCCAAGAGACCCAGTACTTC.

CDR3 residues: CASSLAQVGEQYF. In DNA form, the CDR3 reads TGTGCCAGCAGCTTAGCGCAGGTCGGCGAGCAGTACTTC. This chain uses TRBV7-2 with TRBJ2-7; D is unclear. In germline, CDR1 is SGHTA, CDR2 FQGNSA. Trimming removed 0 bases from V and 6 bases from J, with 9 bases in between. The CDR3 contains 13 residues.

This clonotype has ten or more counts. The CDR3: CASSLRRGANTGELFF. For the CDR3, the DNA is TGTGCCAGCAGCTTACGGCGGGGGGCGAACACCGGGGAGCTGTTTTTT. The rearrangement links TRBV7-3 to TRBJ2-2; TRBD2 matches at 8 bases. Germline assignment: CDR1 SGHTA and CDR2 FQGTGA. This CDR3 spans 16 amino acids. The ends lost 2 bases at V and 0 bases at J; junction bases unmatched: 2.

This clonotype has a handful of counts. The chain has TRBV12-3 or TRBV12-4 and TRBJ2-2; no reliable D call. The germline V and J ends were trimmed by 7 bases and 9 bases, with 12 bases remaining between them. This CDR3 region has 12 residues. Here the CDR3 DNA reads TGTGCCAGCACCCTCGGCGTCTGGGAGCTGTTTTTT. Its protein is CASTLGVWELFF.

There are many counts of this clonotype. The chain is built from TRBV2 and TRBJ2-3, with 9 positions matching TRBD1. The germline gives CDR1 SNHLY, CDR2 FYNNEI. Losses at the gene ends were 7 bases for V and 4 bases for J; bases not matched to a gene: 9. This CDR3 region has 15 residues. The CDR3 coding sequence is TGTGCCAGCATGCGGACAGGGGTTTTTGCAGATACGCAGTATTTT. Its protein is CASMRTGVFADTQYF.

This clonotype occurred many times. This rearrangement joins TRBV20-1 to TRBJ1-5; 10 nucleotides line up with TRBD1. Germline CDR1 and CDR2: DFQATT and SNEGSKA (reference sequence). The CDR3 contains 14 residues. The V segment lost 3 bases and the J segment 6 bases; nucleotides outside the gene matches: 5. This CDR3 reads CSARRGQGRQPQHF. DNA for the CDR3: TGCAGTGCTAGGAGGGGACAGGGGCGTCAGCCCCAGCATTTT.

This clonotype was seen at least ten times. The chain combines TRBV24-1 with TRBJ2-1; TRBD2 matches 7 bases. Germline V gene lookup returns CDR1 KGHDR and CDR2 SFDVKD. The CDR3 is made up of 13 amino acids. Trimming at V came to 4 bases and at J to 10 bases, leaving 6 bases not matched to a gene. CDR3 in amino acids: CATSEPAGKEQFF. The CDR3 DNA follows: TGTGCCACCAGTGAGCCAGCGGGGAAAGAGCAGTTCTTC.

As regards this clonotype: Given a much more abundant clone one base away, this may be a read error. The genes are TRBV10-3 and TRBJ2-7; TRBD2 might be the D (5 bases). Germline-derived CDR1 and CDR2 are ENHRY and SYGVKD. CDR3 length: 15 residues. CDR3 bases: TGTGCCATCTGTGAGTCTAGCCCCGGTACCTACGAGCAGTACTTC. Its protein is CAICESSPGTYEQYF.